This T cell receptor beta chain was sequenced during a study of PD-1 blockade in mismatch repair-deficient tumors. Whole-study findings and limits: Rapid post-treatment expansion, then contraction, generally preceding radiologic response, marked tumor-resident clones.

All patients were mismatch repair deficient, assessed by either PCR or immunohistochemistry. The TCR-sequenced patients were three responders to pembrolizumab. The V and J ends lost 7 bases and 3 bases respectively, with 10 bases between them. Per the germline V gene, CDR1 is SQVTM and CDR2 is ANQGSEA. The CDR3 runs 11 residues. The table lists this clone with a count of one. Its antigen is undetermined. The protocol was immunoSEQ multiplex PCR, while the TCRdb copy is restricted to in-frame clones and leaves out a portion. The table shows about 51,000 clones, with around 73% occurring only once. Sequences were derived from peripheral blood, sampled 4 weeks after starting pembrolizumab. The V gene is TRBV29-1, the J gene TRBJ2-7, with a tentative D call TRBD1 (6 bases). This receptor was identified in an adult with mismatch repair-deficient cancer. The CDR3 is CSGTQGYEQYF. CDR3 bases: TGCAGCGGAACACAGGGCTACGAGCAGTACTTC.